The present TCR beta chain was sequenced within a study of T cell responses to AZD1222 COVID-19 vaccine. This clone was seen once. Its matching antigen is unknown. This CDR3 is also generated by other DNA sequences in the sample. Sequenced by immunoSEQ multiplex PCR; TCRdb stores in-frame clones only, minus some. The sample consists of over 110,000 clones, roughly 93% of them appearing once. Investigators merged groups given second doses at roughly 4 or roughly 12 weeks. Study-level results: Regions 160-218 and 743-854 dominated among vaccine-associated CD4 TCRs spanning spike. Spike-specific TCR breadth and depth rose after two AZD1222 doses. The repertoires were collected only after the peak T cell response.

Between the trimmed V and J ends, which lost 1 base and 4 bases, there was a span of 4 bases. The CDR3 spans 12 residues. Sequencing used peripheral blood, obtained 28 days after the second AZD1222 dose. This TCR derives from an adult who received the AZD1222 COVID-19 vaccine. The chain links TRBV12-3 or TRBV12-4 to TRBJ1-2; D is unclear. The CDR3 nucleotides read TGTGCCAGCAGTTTAGGTAGCTATGGCTACACCTTC. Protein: CASSLGSYGYTF.